This paragraph covers one T cell receptor (beta chain) sequence. Its target is unknown. As originally analysed: Patients' conventional T cells yielded 85,000 to 120,000 distinct TCRbeta sequences; donors' around 1.3x10^5. Profiled with immunoSEQ multiplex PCR; TCRdb holds only in-frame clones, not every one. V, J and clone size were drawn from that table, and D and trimming were deduced from the DNA. This sample has roughly 25,000 clones; over 95% occur once, and the top ten carry roughly 0.22%. The sample comes from a study of B cell selection in AIRE deficiency. Study-wide points: About 30.6% of healthy-donor shared Treg TCRbeta sequences appeared in patient Tconv cells. Patient Tconv and Treg cells showed healthy-like TCRBV usage, CDR3 length, diversity.

Looked up from germline, CDR1 is WNHNN and CDR2 is SYGVQD (reference sequence). The CDR3 has 19 residues. V trimming: 6 bases; J trimming: 0 bases; junction bases outside the gene matches: 13. CD4+CD127+ cells were sorted as the conventional CD4 T cells. This receptor was identified in a human donor in good health. Sequencing used CD4+CD127+ conventional T cells sorted from PBMCs. This chain links TRBV10-1 with TRBJ2-1; 11 bases align to TRBD2. The DNA for the CDR3 is TGCGCCAGCAGCCCTACTAGCGGGGGCCCCCCGAGCTCCTACAATGAGCAGTTCTTC. Translation gives CASSPTSGGPPSSYNEQFF.